The 25 T cell receptor beta chains below all came from one sample that was sequenced in a study of technical replicates of blood from several donors. Clones were read by immunoSEQ multiplex PCR, and TCRdb kept only the in-frame ones, dropping some. This table holds some 54,000 clones, just over 90% found once. The specimen was PBMCs. These receptors were taken from a human donor in good health. Some clones in this sample may be carry-over from other donors' samples.

This chain joins TRBV30 and TRBJ2-7; 14 bases fit TRBD2. V gave up 5 bases and J gave up 9 bases; unmatched junction bases: 6. Germline values: CDR1 GTSNPN, CDR2 SVGIG (reference sequence). This CDR3 spans 13 amino acids. The CDR3 nucleotides read TGTGCCTGGGCGGGACTAGCGGGAGCCTGGCAGTACTTC. Translating gives CAWAGLAGAWQYF. The full variable domain, rest sourced from reference TRBV30 and TRBJ2-7, is SQTIHQWPATLVQPVGSPLSLECTVEGTSNPNLYWYRQAAGRGLQLLFYSVGIGQISSEVPQNLSASRPQDRQFILSSKKLLLSDSGFYLCAWAGLAGAWQYFGPGTRLTVT.

The V gene is TRBV2, the J gene TRBJ2-5; D is undetermined. Trimming took off 8 bases at V and 1 base at J, with 8 bases between the two ends. CDR1 SNHLY and CDR2 FYNNEI come from the germline V gene. CDR3 length equals 12 residues. The CDR3 loop is CASEGGQETQYF. The CDR3 DNA sequence: TGTGCCAGCGAAGGCGGCCAAGAGACCCAGTACTTC.

This CDR3 reads CASSSNRVLNTEAFF. The CDR3 nucleotides read TGTGCCAGCAGCTCGAATAGAGTTTTGAACACTGAAGCTTTCTTT. The chain combines TRBV5-4 with TRBJ1-1; D gene unclear. The CDR3 covers 15 residues. Germline V lookup: CDR1 SGHNT, CDR2 YYREEE (reference sequence). V lost 3 bases to trimming and J lost 0 bases, with 12 bases between them.

The chain couples TRBV4-3 to TRBJ1-1; D is unresolved. There are 13 residues in the CDR3. V dropped 0 bases and J dropped 11 bases, with 13 bases sitting between them. CDR1 and CDR2 (germline): LGHNA, YSLEER. The CDR3 nucleotides are TGCGCCAGCAGCCAAGATTCACGGGGAGTCGCTTTCTTT. This encodes CASSQDSRGVAFF.

The CDR3 region has the DNA TGTGCCAGCAATGAGCGGGGGGGCTTTAGTGAGCAGTTCTTC. Translation gives CASNERGGFSEQFF. The chain combines TRBV11-2 with TRBJ2-1, with 10 bases matching TRBD2. The CDR3 extends over 14 amino acids. Germline trimming cut 7 bases from V and 9 bases from J; bases unmatched to any gene: 9. Germline CDR1 is SGHAT and CDR2 is FQNNGV.

V usage is TRBV19 and J usage is TRBJ2-7; 10 positions agree with TRBD1. CDR3 length: 14 residues. The V segment lost 5 bases and the J segment 5 bases; nucleotides outside the gene matches: 6. Germline V gives CDR1 LNHDA, CDR2 SQIVND (reference sequence). The DNA of the CDR3 is TGTGCCAGTAGTTCAACGGGACAGGGGAACGAGCAGTACTTC. Translation gives CASSSTGQGNEQYF.

CDR3 sequence (DNA): TGCGCCAGCAGCTTGGTGGCAGGTCCCTCCTACGAGCAGTACTTC. It specifies CASSLVAGPSYEQYF. V and J are TRBV5-1 and TRBJ2-7; D is undetermined. Trimming took off 0 bases at V and 0 bases at J, with 10 bases between the two ends. CDR3 length: 15 residues. Germline loops: CDR1 SGHRS, CDR2 YFSETQ.

This clone was counted once. The chain carries TRBV29-1 and TRBJ2-1; no reliable D call. CDR1 is SQVTM, CDR2 ANQGSEA, per germline. The CDR3 is 12 amino acids. Trimming stripped 1 base from V and 6 bases from J, with 7 bases between. CDR3 residues: CSVEAESNEQFF. In DNA, the CDR3 is TGCAGCGTTGAAGCCGAGAGCAATGAGCAGTTCTTC.

The CDR3 DNA is TGTGCCACCAGACCCGGGACAGGGAATGAAAAACTGTTTTTT. Its protein is CATRPGTGNEKLFF. The rearrangement joins TRBV15 to TRBJ1-4, with 9 bases that match TRBD1. CDR1 LNHNV and CDR2 YYDKDF come from the germline V gene (reference sequence). V gave up 6 bases and J gave up 5 bases; unmatched junction bases: 4. The CDR3 covers 14 residues. Full variable domain (remainder filled in from reference TRBV15 and TRBJ1-4): DAMVIQNPRYQVTQFGKPVTLSCSQTLNHNVMYWYQQKSSQAPKLLFHYYDKDFNNEADTPDNFQSRRPNTSFCFLDIRSPGLGDTAMYLCATRPGTGNEKLFFGSGTQLSVL.

This rearrangement joins TRBV7-9 to TRBJ1-1, with D possibly matching TRBD1 (6 bases). This CDR3 spans 14 amino acids. V lost 3 bases and J lost 1, with 9 bases in between. Germline-derived CDR1 and CDR2 are SEHNR and FQNEAQ (reference sequence). CDR3 protein: CASSFWTANTEAFF. The CDR3 DNA follows: TGTGCCAGCAGCTTTTGGACAGCGAACACTGAAGCTTTCTTT.

The rearrangement joins TRBV4-2 to TRBJ2-1, with D possibly matching TRBD2 (5 bases). Germline-derived CDR1 and CDR2 are LGHNA and YNFKEQ. This CDR3 is built from 15 residues. Trimming left V 4 bases short and J 6 bases short, with 16 bases between. The CDR3 region is CASSPRGVLVNEQFF. The CDR3 DNA sequence: TGTGCCAGCAGCCCACGTGGAGTACTAGTCAATGAGCAGTTCTTC.

This sequence joins TRBV18 and TRBJ1-1; 11 bases align to TRBD1. After removal of 6 bases from V and 4 bases from J, the junction contained 16 bases not matched to a gene. CDR3 length equals 18 residues. From germline, CDR1 is KGHSH and CDR2 LQKENI. The CDR3 sequence is CASSKFGTGGNGGTEAFF. CDR3 nucleotides: TGTGCCAGCTCCAAATTCGGGACAGGGGGGAACGGGGGCACTGAAGCTTTCTTT.

This clone has only a few counts. The genes are TRBV15 and TRBJ2-6, with TRBD1 matching over 9 bases. V dropped 5 bases and J dropped 5; count of bases not matched to a gene: 19. Germline CDR1 and CDR2: LNHNV and YYDKDF (reference sequence). There are 20 residues in the CDR3. The CDR3 sequence is CATSGSRDRETGGWANVLTF. CDR3 DNA: TGTGCCACCAGCGGATCCCGGGACAGGGAGACTGGGGGTTGGGCCAACGTCCTGACTTTC.

The rearrangement uses TRBV7-9 and TRBJ1-1; no clear D. The CDR3 consists of 14 residues. The V gene's germline CDR1 is SEHNR and CDR2 FQNEAQ (reference sequence). Trimming stripped 5 bases from V and 1 base from J, with 11 bases between. CDR3: CASSPFEGNTEAFF. The CDR3 DNA reads as TGTGCCAGCAGCCCCTTTGAGGGGAACACTGAAGCTTTCTTT.

The chain recombines TRBV5-1 with TRBJ1-6; 8 bases are shared with TRBD1. The CDR3 is 15 residues long. The ends lost 3 bases at V and 9 bases at J; junction bases unmatched: 8. Germline V gene data show CDR1 as SGHRS and CDR2 as YFSETQ. CDR3 protein: CASSSDGQGGSPLHF. In DNA, the CDR3 is TGCGCCAGCAGCTCGGACGGACAGGGAGGTTCACCCCTCCACTTT.

The chain has TRBV4-3 and TRBJ2-3; 15 bases are a match to TRBD2. V gave up 0 bases and J gave up 8 bases; unmatched junction bases: 6. The CDR3 has 17 residues. Germline CDR1 LGHNA, CDR2 YSLEER. Written as DNA, the CDR3 is TGCGCCAGCAGCCAAGAACACACGGGACTAGCGGGAGGTACGCAGTATTTT. Encoded protein: CASSQEHTGLAGGTQYF.

This clone was observed a single time. V usage is TRBV6-5 and J usage is TRBJ2-3, with D maybe TRBD2 (6 bases). The CDR3 has 15 amino acids. V lost 6 bases, J lost 2 bases, and 15 bases lay in between. Germline V gene lookup returns CDR1 MNHEY and CDR2 SVGAGI. The CDR3: CASRPWTTTTDTQYF. CDR3 bases: TGTGCCAGCAGGCCCTGGACTACTACCACAGATACGCAGTATTTT.

The chain employs TRBV5-1 and TRBJ2-7, with D tentatively TRBD2 (5 bases). The CDR3 consists of 14 residues. V lost 5 bases and J lost 7, with 19 bases in between. Germline loops: CDR1 SGHRS, CDR2 YFSETQ. CDR3 sequence (DNA): TGCGCCAGCAGTCCAGTGGTTGGGAGTTGGGAGCAGTACTTC. Translating gives CASSPVVGSWEQYF.

V gene TRBV15 combines with J gene TRBJ1-2; D possibly corresponds to TRBD1 (6 bases). Germline V lookup: CDR1 LNHNV, CDR2 YYDKDF (reference sequence). Trimming removed 2 bases at V and 6 bases at J, with 10 bases between. The length of the CDR3 is 13 residues. The CDR3 DNA is TGTGCCACCAGCAGACAGGGGTTTAATGGCTACACCTTC. Translating gives CATSRQGFNGYTF. Full variable domain (outside the CDR3, taken from reference TRBV15 and TRBJ1-2): DAMVIQNPRYQVTQFGKPVTLSCSQTLNHNVMYWYQQKSSQAPKLLFHYYDKDFNNEADTPDNFQSRRPNTSFCFLDIRSPGLGDTAMYLCATSRQGFNGYTFGSGTRLTVV.

This sequence joins TRBV7-9 and TRBJ1-6; 9 bases align to TRBD1. The CDR3 runs to 15 residues. Germline values: CDR1 SEHNR, CDR2 FQNEAQ (reference sequence). V was clipped by 5 bases and J by 8 bases; unmatched bases: 7. The CDR3 loop reads CASSQGQGLDSPLHF. CDR3 DNA: TGTGCCAGCAGCCAGGGACAGGGTCTCGATTCACCCCTCCACTTT.

The rearrangement uses TRBV10-1 and TRBJ1-2; TRBD1 aligns across 9 bases. The CDR3 covers 14 residues. V was pared by 4 bases and J by 3 bases, with 3 bases of the junction left unmatched. Germline V gene data show CDR1 as WNHNN and CDR2 as SYGVQD (reference sequence). The CDR3 loop reads CASSGDREYYGYTF. The CDR3 nucleotides are TGCGCCAGCAGTGGGGACAGGGAATACTATGGCTACACCTTC.

The chain has TRBV7-2 and TRBJ1-1, with D unresolved. V lost 6 bases and J lost 7, with 15 bases in between. The length of the CDR3 is 13 residues. Germline lookup yields CDR1 SGHTA and CDR2 FQGNSA. CDR3 in DNA: TGTGCCAGCAGACCAGGCGGGAGGCTTGAAGCTTTCTTT. It encodes CASRPGGRLEAFF.

This chain connects TRBV30 to TRBJ2-7, with 13 positions matching TRBD2. The J segment lost 6 bases and the V segment lost 2 bases, leaving 4 bases of the junction unmatched. CDR3 length: 14 residues. Germline CDR1 reads GTSNPN; CDR2 reads SVGIG (reference sequence). CDR3 bases: TGTGCCTGGAGTCCGGGACTAGCGGGACCCGAGCAGTACTTC. This gives the protein CAWSPGLAGPEQYF.

The V gene is TRBV7-9, the J gene TRBJ2-5; no firm D call. In germline, CDR1 is SEHNR, CDR2 FQNEAQ (reference sequence). Trimming pared 9 bases from V and 0 bases from J, leaving 8 bases between. The CDR3 has 12 residues. CDR3 sequence: CASTTNQETQYF. CDR3 DNA sequence: TGTGCCAGTACCACAAACCAAGAGACCCAGTACTTC.

This rearrangement joins TRBV7-9 to TRBJ1-1; unclear D gene. The CDR3 is 14 residues long. Per germline, CDR1 SEHNR and CDR2 FQNEAQ (reference sequence). Trimming pared 7 bases from V and 1 base from J, leaving 13 bases between. Here the CDR3 reads CASTPFRGNTEAFF. The CDR3 DNA sequence: TGTGCCAGCACCCCCTTTCGGGGGAACACTGAAGCTTTCTTT.